Listed below are T cell receptor beta chains from one sample, sequenced in a study of cytomegalovirus exposure and HLA in healthy donors. The table came from immunoSEQ multiplex PCR; TCRdb's copy has only in-frame clones and leaves some out. Counted here are roughly 130,000 clones, roughly 90% occurring once; the ten biggest clones make up approximately 1.5%. Sequenced: PBMCs. These receptors were taken from a man aged 30-40 years in good health and CMV-seronegative. Each CDR3 is given with its conserved first and last residue. D genes are given only for firm matches. Clone size appears in some rows only: once, few, many, or a class for an expanded clone.

d_call clone_size j_call v_call cdr3_aa cdr3_nt
TRBD1 - TRBJ2-7 TRBV30 CAWARDSGSYQQYF TGTGCCTGGGCCCGGGACAGTGGGTCGTACCAGCAGTACTTC
TRBD1 - TRBJ1-2 TRBV29-1 CSVEDRDNYGYTF TGCAGCGTTGAGGACAGGGACAACTATGGCTACACCTTC
- once TRBJ1-4 TRBV6-5 CASSLWRGAVNEKLFF TGTGCCAGCAGTTTATGGAGGGGAGCCGTTAATGAAAAACTGTTTTTT
TRBD1 - TRBJ1-4 TRBV2 CASSGLGGRGEKLFF TGTGCCAGCAGTGGACTAGGGGGCAGGGGCGAAAAACTGTTTTTT
TRBD2 - TRBJ2-7 TRBV9 CASSQGTSGEYEQYF TGTGCCAGCAGCCAAGGGACTAGCGGTGAATACGAGCAGTACTTC
- once TRBJ2-2 TRBV6-4 CASSSSGANTGELFF TGTGCCAGCAGTTCCAGCGGAGCGAACACCGGGGAGCTGTTTTTT
- - TRBJ2-3 TRBV5-1 CASSLDYTDTQYF TGCGCCAGCAGCTTGGACTACACAGATACGCAGTATTTT
- - TRBJ2-1 TRBV5-4 CASSSMGGPNEQFF TGTGCCAGCAGCTCAATGGGGGGACCTAATGAGCAGTTCTTC
TRBD2 few TRBJ2-2 TRBV7-3 CASTRSSGSGTGELFF TGTGCCAGCACCCGTTCTAGCGGGAGTGGGACCGGGGAGCTGTTTTTT
TRBD1 once TRBJ2-1 TRBV5-6 CASSLEVTGSSYNEQFF TGTGCCAGCAGCTTGGAAGTGACAGGGAGCTCCTACAATGAGCAGTTCTTC
TRBD2 - TRBJ2-5 TRBV4-1 CASRTGTSGFQETQYF TGCGCCAGCAGGACCGGGACTAGCGGGTTCCAAGAGACCCAGTACTTC
- - TRBJ1-1 TRBV7-9 CASSLAPPGYNTEAFF TGTGCCAGCAGCTTAGCACCTCCGGGGTATAACACTGAAGCTTTCTTT
TRBD2 - TRBJ2-1 TRBV5-6 CATSGLLAGDENEQFF TGTGCCACCTCGGGCTTACTAGCGGGAGACGAAAATGAGCAGTTCTTC
TRBD2 - TRBJ2-3 TRBV7-2 CASSLVSGTSGIPDTQYF TGTGCCAGCAGCTTAGTGTCCGGGACTAGCGGGATACCGGATACGCAGTATTTT
- few TRBJ2-7 TRBV19 CASAVGHEQYF TGTGCCAGTGCGGTGGGGCACGAGCAGTACTTC
- - TRBJ1-2 TRBV11-2 CASSLPGHGYTF TGTGCCAGCAGCTTACCAGGTCATGGCTACACCTTC
- - TRBJ2-3 TRBV15 CATSRTTGTLRADTQYF TGTGCCACCAGCAGAACTACCGGGACTCTGAGAGCAGATACGCAGTATTTT
TRBD2 - TRBJ2-7 TRBV4-1 CASSQEGGLTEQYF TGCGCCAGCAGCCAAGAGGGAGGGTTGACCGAGCAGTACTTC
- - TRBJ1-3 TRBV9 CASSVGGGNTIYF TGTGCCAGCAGCGTAGGCGGGGGAAACACCATATATTTT
- - TRBJ2-7 TRBV4-2 CASSQENLIEKYYEQYF TGTGCCAGCAGCCAAGAAAACTTGATAGAGAAATACTACGAGCAGTACTTC
TRBD2 - TRBJ2-7 TRBV18 CASSLYREEVYEQYF TGTGCCAGCTCACTTTACCGGGAGGAGGTTTACGAGCAGTACTTC
- - TRBJ2-2 TRBV5-1 CASSAGLTGGTGELFF TGCGCCAGCAGCGCGGGCCTCACGGGCGGCACCGGGGAGCTGTTTTTT
TRBD1 once TRBJ2-2 TRBV9 CASSITITGGGGELFF TGTGCCAGCAGCATAACGATTACAGGGGGCGGCGGGGAGCTGTTTTTT
- few TRBJ2-5 TRBV2 CASRRAATKETQYF TGTGCCAGCAGACGAGCGGCCACGAAAGAGACCCAGTACTTC
- - TRBJ1-5 TRBV5-4 CASSFVPGDQPQHF TGTGCCAGCAGCTTTGTCCCAGGGGATCAGCCCCAGCATTTT
TRBD1 - TRBJ1-2 TRBV7-8 CASSPDRARGYTF TGTGCCAGCAGCCCCGACAGGGCTAGAGGCTACACCTTC
TRBD1 - TRBJ1-2 TRBV9 CASSAFRDRISYGYTF TGTGCCAGCAGCGCATTCCGGGACAGGATTTCTTATGGCTACACCTTC
- - TRBJ1-5 TRBV7-2 CASSYTGPNQPQHF TGTGCCAGCAGCTACACAGGGCCGAATCAGCCCCAGCATTTT
- - TRBJ2-7 TRBV9 CASSAEQGTRPPNEQYF TGTGCCAGCAGCGCCGAACAGGGTACCCGTCCTCCCAACGAGCAGTACTTC
TRBD2 - TRBJ2-7 TRBV27 CASSISSGGIYEQYF TGTGCCAGCAGTATCTCCTCGGGAGGGATTTACGAGCAGTACTTC
- - TRBJ1-2 TRBV5-1 CASSSGRGDYGYTF TGCGCCAGCAGCTCAGGGAGGGGTGACTATGGCTACACCTTC
TRBD2 - TRBJ2-1 TRBV7-9 CASSLILTGRGYNEQFF TGTGCCAGCAGCTTAATTCTGACGGGGAGGGGCTACAATGAGCAGTTCTTC
- - TRBJ2-7 TRBV5-5 CASSLVPSSAYEQYF TGTGCCAGCAGCTTGGTACCTAGTAGTGCCTACGAGCAGTACTTC
- - TRBJ2-5 TRBV25-1 CASSEWALETQYF TGTGCCAGCAGTGAATGGGCCCTTGAGACCCAGTACTTC
- once TRBJ1-3 TRBV5-4 CASSWGGAGNTIYF TGTGCCAGCAGCTGGGGGGGTGCTGGAAACACCATATATTTT
- - TRBJ2-5 TRBV4-3 CASSWTTDAGETQYF TGCGCCAGCAGCTGGACTACCGACGCGGGAGAGACCCAGTACTTC